The 32 T cell receptor beta chains listed next were all sequenced from one sample in a study of blood T cell repertoires in COVID-19. Measured with immunoSEQ multiplex PCR; TCRdb has only the in-frame clones, and not every one. The sample includes roughly 430,000 clones, about 88% of them seen just once. Sequenced material: PBMCs or T cells enriched from blood (not recorded which). These receptors were obtained from a woman younger than 30 who had been exposed to COVID-19.

The CDR3 region is CASSIDVTGTVGTEAFF. In nucleotides, the CDR3 is TGTGCCAGTAGTATAGATGTAACCGGGACAGTGGGCACTGAAGCTTTCTTT. This sequence joins TRBV19 and TRBJ1-1, with TRBD1 identical over 7 bases. V gave up 0 bases and J gave up 4 bases; unmatched junction bases: 11. The CDR3 extends over 17 amino acids. Per germline, CDR1 LNHDA and CDR2 SQIVND (reference sequence).

This rearrangement joins TRBV7-6 to TRBJ2-7; 8 bases fit TRBD2. From germline, CDR1 is SGHVS and CDR2 FNYEAQ. V lost 3 bases, J lost 4 bases, and 8 bases stayed unmatched. This CDR3 is 15 amino acids long. CDR3: CASSLGSGRYYEQYF. CDR3 sequence (DNA): TGTGCCAGCAGCTTGGGAAGCGGGAGATATTACGAGCAGTACTTC.

This chain links TRBV6-5 with TRBJ1-1; D possibly corresponds to TRBD1 (5 bases). The germline V and J ends were trimmed by 2 bases and 0 bases, with 13 bases remaining between them. The germline gives CDR1 MNHEY, CDR2 SVGAGI. The CDR3 runs to 16 residues. Here the CDR3 reads CASSYDSPYMNTEAFF. In DNA, the CDR3 is TGTGCCAGCAGTTACGACAGCCCCTACATGAACACTGAAGCTTTCTTT.

This chain connects TRBV19 to TRBJ2-7, with a weak D call TRBD1 (6 bases). The ends were cut back, 3 bases at V and 0 bases at J, with 12 bases in the middle. Germline CDR1 is LNHDA and CDR2 is SQIVND (reference sequence). The CDR3 is 15 amino acids. CDR3 region: CASSIRQEPSYEQYF. The CDR3 DNA sequence: TGTGCCAGTAGTATCCGACAGGAACCCTCCTACGAGCAGTACTTC. Full variable domain (rest looked up from reference TRBV19 and TRBJ2-7): DGGITQSPKYLFRKEGQNVTLSCEQNLNHDAMYWYRQDPGQGLRLIYYSQIVNDFQKGDIAEGYSVSREKKESFPLTVTSAQKNPTAFYLCASSIRQEPSYEQYFGPGTRLTVT.

The chain couples TRBV6-2 or TRBV6-3 to TRBJ2-4, with D perhaps TRBD2 (5 bases). CDR1 is MNHEY and CDR2 is SVGEGT in the germline V gene. This CDR3 has 15 residues. Trimming took off 3 bases at V and 6 bases at J, with 15 bases between the two ends. For the CDR3, the DNA is TGTGCCAGCAGTTATTTTGAGGGTGCGGGAAACATTCAGTACTTC. The encoded protein is CASSYFEGAGNIQYF.

The chain uses TRBV7-8 and TRBJ2-7; D unresolved. V was clipped by 1 base and J by 3 bases, with 19 bases between them. The CDR3 contains 17 residues. Germline CDR1 is SGHVS and CDR2 is FQNEAQ. DNA for the CDR3: TGTGCCAGCAGCTTAGAGGCGGCTACCCCGAAAGACTACGAGCAGTACTTC. Protein sequence: CASSLEAATPKDYEQYF.

This clone was observed a single time. This chain uses TRBV29-1 with TRBJ2-7, with 7 bases matching TRBD1. In germline, CDR1 is SQVTM, CDR2 ANQGSEA. The CDR3 sequence is 12 residues long. The ends lost 3 bases at V and 3 bases at J; junction bases unmatched: 2. CDR3 bases: TGCAGCGTTGATGGACAGGACTACGAGCAGTACTTC. It translates to CSVDGQDYEQYF.

The chain carries TRBV15 and TRBJ1-1, with D unclear. This CDR3 comprises 15 residues. Germline V gene data show CDR1 as LNHNV and CDR2 as YYDKDF (reference sequence). V was trimmed by 0 bases and J by 4 bases, leaving 12 bases between them. CDR3 in DNA: TGTGCCACCAGCAGAGATGCCCTACGGGGCACTGAAGCTTTCTTT. Encoded protein: CATSRDALRGTEAFF.

The chain joins TRBV5-1 to TRBJ1-4; TRBD1 might be the D (6 bases). The CDR3 length is 14 residues. V lost 4 bases and J 4 bases, leaving 11 bases between the germline ends. Germline V gene data show CDR1 as SGHRS and CDR2 as YFSETQ. The CDR3 bases are TGCGCCAGCAGCCCTGGGGGCAGTAATGAAAAACTGTTTTTT. Protein: CASSPGGSNEKLFF.

The chain carries TRBV6-5 and TRBJ2-3; D perhaps matches TRBD1 (5 bases). Trimming removed 2 bases at V and 2 bases at J, with 11 bases between. Germline V CDR1 and CDR2: MNHEY, SVGAGI. The CDR3 spans 15 residues. The DNA of the CDR3 is TGTGCCAGCAGTTACCAGGGTGGTGTCACAGATACGCAGTATTTT. This codes for CASSYQGGVTDTQYF.

The chain recombines TRBV10-3 with TRBJ1-1; D might be TRBD1 (5 bases). The CDR3 runs to 15 residues. Germline V gene data show CDR1 as ENHRY and CDR2 as SYGVKD. V was cut by 7 bases and J by 2 bases, with 17 bases left in between. The CDR3 is CAIKSIGGDNTEAFF. The CDR3 DNA reads as TGTGCCATCAAGAGTATCGGGGGGGATAACACTGAAGCTTTCTTT.

V and J are TRBV30 and TRBJ1-5; D uncertain. This CDR3 has 16 amino acids. V was shortened by 2 bases and J by 3 bases, with 17 bases between the two germline ends. CDR1 is GTSNPN, CDR2 SVGIG, per germline (reference sequence). CDR3 amino acids: CAWSLFASTSNQPQHF. CDR3 DNA sequence: TGTGCCTGGAGTTTATTCGCGTCCACTTCCAATCAGCCCCAGCATTTT.

The chain employs TRBV19 and TRBJ1-2; 7 bases agree with TRBD1. The CDR3 sequence is 13 residues long. The J segment lost 7 bases and the V segment lost 6 bases, leaving 8 bases of the junction unmatched. Germline CDR1 reads LNHDA; CDR2 reads SQIVND (reference sequence). The CDR3 DNA reads TGTGCCAGTAGGCCTCGACAGGGCAGTGGCTACACCTTC. As protein: CASRPRQGSGYTF.

The J gene is TRBJ2-1, the V gene TRBV7-2, with TRBD2 matching 9 bases. This CDR3 spans 16 amino acids. V lost 1 base, J lost 7 bases, and 8 bases stayed unmatched. Germline V gives CDR1 SGHTA, CDR2 FQGNSA. The CDR3 spells CASSLDLGSGGNEQFF. The CDR3 DNA reads TGTGCCAGCAGCTTAGATTTAGGGAGCGGGGGGAATGAGCAGTTCTTC.

The J gene is TRBJ2-1, the V gene TRBV5-8; TRBD2 might be the D (6 bases). The V gene's germline CDR1 is SGHTS and CDR2 YDEGEE. Trimming took 4 bases from V and 10 from J, leaving 9 bases between them. The CDR3 length is 11 residues. The CDR3 loop reads CASSVRGEQFF. CDR3 DNA sequence: TGTGCCAGCAGCGTCCGGGGGGAGCAGTTCTTC.

V gene TRBV2 combines with J gene TRBJ1-2; a weak D match, TRBD1 (5 bases). V was trimmed by 0 bases and J by 6 bases, leaving 11 bases between them. The germline CDR1 and CDR2 sequences are SNHLY and FYNNEI. The CDR3 length is 14 residues. The CDR3 reads CASSEALGVDGYTF. In DNA, the CDR3 is TGTGCCAGCAGTGAAGCGCTAGGGGTTGATGGCTACACCTTC.

Notes on this clone: Distinct nucleotide sequences in the sample also encode this CDR3. V is TRBV6-5 and J is TRBJ2-7, with 12 positions matching TRBD2. V lost 0 bases, J lost 4 bases, and 1 base stayed unmatched. The CDR3 is made up of 15 amino acids. The germline V gene encodes CDR1 MNHEY and CDR2 SVGAGI. CDR3 residues: CASSYSLAGGYEQYF. The CDR3 nucleotides read TGTGCCAGCAGTTACTCGCTAGCGGGAGGGTACGAGCAGTACTTC.

This clone was observed a single time. One junction end does not reproduce the germline sequence, and a read error may be involved. The chain recombines TRBV28 with TRBJ1-3; the D gene is possibly TRBD1 (5 bases). The CDR3 covers 12 residues. The germline V gene has CDR1 MDHEN and CDR2 SYDVKM. The CDR3: CASSRAGAGPNF. CDR3 DNA: TGTGCCAGCAGCCGGGCTGGGGCAGGGCCGAATTTT.

This clone showed up just once. This chain connects TRBV3-1 (or the pseudogene TRBV3-2) to TRBJ1-2, with 7 bases matching TRBD1. Germline V gene lookup returns CDR1 LGHDT and CDR2 YNNKEL (reference sequence). The trim removed 2 bases at V and 4 bases at J, leaving 1 base unmatched. CDR3 length: 13 amino acids. The DNA for the CDR3 is TGTGCCAGCAGCCAAACAGGGGCCTATGGCTACACCTTC. Its protein product is CASSQTGAYGYTF.

The V call is TRBV4-1, the J call TRBJ2-7, with 7 nucleotides matching TRBD2. Germline values: CDR1 MGHRA, CDR2 YSYEKL. This CDR3 has 16 amino acids. J was trimmed by 2 bases and V by 2 bases; bases with no gene match: 9. The CDR3 nucleotides are TGCGCCAGCAGCCAATCAACCGGGGGGTGGACCTACGAGCAGTACTTC. Translated, it gives CASSQSTGGWTYEQYF.

The CDR3 nucleotides are TGTGCCAGCAGCTTAGTGGGGGCCAGCAATCAGCCCCAGCATTTT. Translating gives CASSLVGASNQPQHF. This chain connects TRBV7-2 to TRBJ1-5; weak D call: TRBD1 (6 bases). Germline-derived CDR1 and CDR2 are SGHTA and FQGNSA. V gave up 1 base and J gave up 1 base, with 8 bases separating them. The CDR3 is made up of 15 amino acids.

This sequence joins TRBV28 and TRBJ1-2; 7 bases agree with TRBD1. This CDR3 region has 13 residues. The V gene end was trimmed by 7 bases and the J gene end by 8 bases; junction bases not matched to a gene: 10. Germline V lookup: CDR1 MDHEN, CDR2 SYDVKM. The CDR3 spells CASTPDRVRGYTF. DNA for the CDR3: TGTGCCAGCACACCCGACAGGGTTCGAGGCTACACCTTC.

V gene TRBV7-6 combines with J gene TRBJ1-2, with 9 nucleotides matching TRBD1. J lost 4 bases, V lost 1 base, and 10 bases had no gene match. The CDR3 covers 17 residues. The germline gives CDR1 SGHVS, CDR2 FNYEAQ. CDR3: CASSLGPGGQGPYGYTF. CDR3 bases: TGTGCCAGCAGCTTAGGACCCGGGGGACAGGGTCCCTATGGCTACACCTTC.

The chain recombines TRBV3-1 (or the pseudogene TRBV3-2) with TRBJ2-4; 14 bases align to TRBD2. Germline lookup yields CDR1 LGHDT and CDR2 YNNKEL (reference sequence). V shed 4 bases and J 0 bases; nucleotides not matched to a gene: 5. The CDR3 contains 18 residues. The CDR3 nucleotides read TGTGCCAGCAGCCCGACTAGCGGGAGGGCTCTAGCCAAAAACATTCAGTACTTC. Encoded protein: CASSPTSGRALAKNIQYF.

This chain joins TRBV7-8 and TRBJ2-2; 7 bases fit TRBD2. Losses at the gene ends were 1 base for V and 4 bases for J; bases not matched to a gene: 6. Germline CDR1 and CDR2: SGHVS and FQNEAQ. The CDR3 runs 16 residues. The CDR3 nucleotides read TGTGCCAGCAGCTTAGTGGTAGCGGGCGCCACCGGGGAGCTGTTTTTT. This codes for CASSLVVAGATGELFF. Full variable domain (remainder filled in from reference TRBV7-8 and TRBJ2-2): GAGVSQSPRYKVAKRGQDVALRCDPISGHVSLFWYQQALGQGPEFLTYFQNEAQLDKSGLPSDRFFAERPEGSVSTLKIQRTQQEDSAVYLCASSLVVAGATGELFFGEGSRLTVL.

V gene TRBV6-5 combines with J gene TRBJ2-3; possible D gene TRBD2, 5 bases. Deletions cut 6 bases from V and 3 bases from J, with 16 bases between. Germline V gene sequence: CDR1 MNHEY, CDR2 SVGAGI. The CDR3 runs to 15 residues. The CDR3 sequence is CASSREQLATDTQYF. In DNA, the CDR3 is TGTGCCAGCAGCCGCGAGCAGCTAGCAACAGATACGCAGTATTTT.

The genes are TRBV2 and TRBJ2-3, with a tentative D call TRBD2 (6 bases). CDR1 and CDR2 (germline): SNHLY, FYNNEI. V lost 4 bases and J lost 8, with 7 bases in between. The CDR3 is made up of 11 amino acids. CDR3 sequence reads: CASSVGGTQYF. CDR3 DNA sequence: TGTGCCAGCAGTGTGGGAGGTACGCAGTATTTT. The whole variable domain, remainder taken from reference TRBV2 and TRBJ2-3, is EPEVTQTPSHQVTQMGQEVILRCVPISNHLYFYWYRQILGQKVEFLVSFYNNEISEKSEIFDDQFSVERPDGSNFTLKIRSTKLEDSAMYFCASSVGGTQYFGPGTRLTVL.

CDR3 coding DNA: TGTGCCAGCAGTGCCGGGACAGGGATGGAAAAACTGTTTTTT. It codes for CASSAGTGMEKLFF. This chain connects TRBV6-6 to TRBJ1-4; 9 bases agree with TRBD1. Germline V CDR1 and CDR2: MNHNY, SVGAGI (reference sequence). This CDR3 has 14 residues. J lost 8 bases, V lost 5 bases, and 6 bases had no gene match.

The rearrangement links TRBV19 to TRBJ2-7; the D gene is possibly TRBD1 (5 bases). CDR3 length equals 13 residues. V gave up 10 bases and J gave up 1 base, with 14 bases separating them. Germline loops: CDR1 LNHDA, CDR2 SQIVND (reference sequence). CDR3 region: CATSQGPSYEQYF. In DNA form, the CDR3 reads TGTGCCACAAGTCAGGGCCCTTCCTACGAGCAGTACTTC.

This chain links TRBV11-2 with TRBJ1-3; the D is unclear. With 2 bases removed from V and 2 bases from J, the gap between germline ends came to 7 bases. This CDR3 is built from 14 residues. Looked up from germline, CDR1 is SGHAT and CDR2 is FQNNGV. The CDR3 is CASSLLQTGNTIYF. For the CDR3, the DNA is TGTGCCAGCAGCTTACTTCAGACTGGAAACACCATATATTTT.

The J gene is TRBJ2-7, the V gene TRBV5-5; 9 nucleotides align to TRBD2. The V gene end was trimmed by 4 bases and the J gene end by 6 bases; junction bases not matched to a gene: 11. The CDR3 runs to 15 residues. CDR1 is SGHKS and CDR2 is YYEKEE in the germline V gene (reference sequence). The DNA for the CDR3 is TGTGCCAGCAGCGGTAGCGGGAGTCCTAATTCCGAGCAGTACTTC. It codes for CASSGSGSPNSEQYF.

The V call is TRBV6-7, the J call TRBJ2-1, with TRBD2 matching 7 bases. TRBV6-7 is an ORF, with its function uncertain. The CDR3 runs to 15 residues. Trimming took 7 bases from V and 7 from J; bases not matched to a gene: 13. The CDR3 loop reads CASIIDSGGYNEQFF. In nucleotides, the CDR3 is TGTGCCAGCATTATTGACTCCGGGGGGTATAATGAGCAGTTCTTC.